A selection of T cell receptor beta chains follows, all from one sample in a study of response to subunit inactivated influenza vaccine. TCRdb processed the RT-PCR reads anew with MiXCR; each CDR3 protein has one entry. Counted here are hundreds of thousands of distinct CDR3 sequences, roughly 15% occurring once; the ten biggest clones make up 6% to 9.5%. The specimen was PBMCs from blood, collected approximately 15 days before vaccination. The receptors derive from a man over 45 who received an inactivated influenza vaccine. Each CDR3 is given with its conserved first and last residue. A D gene is named only where the DNA matches it firmly. Size is stated for part of the rows, as once, few or many counts, or as a class when the clone is expanded.

clone size	D gene	V gene	J gene	CDR3 protein	CDR3 DNA
-	-	TRBV6-5	TRBJ2-6	CASSYWVAGANVLTF	TGTGCCAGCAGTTATTGGGTGGCTGGGGCCAACGTCCTGACTTTC
few	-	TRBV29-1	TRBJ2-7	CSVSLLQANSYEQYF	TGCAGCGTATCGCTCCTACAGGCAAACTCCTACGAGCAGTACTTC
few	-	TRBV12-5	TRBJ2-1	CASADWGGANEQFF	TGTGCTAGTGCCGACTGGGGGGGGGCCAATGAGCAGTTCTTC
-	-	TRBV19	TRBJ2-3	CASSIGTPYTDTQYF	TGTGCCAGTAGTATCGGGACTCCGTACACAGATACGCAGTATTTT
-	-	TRBV20-1	TRBJ2-3	CSARDFVWSTDTQYF	TGCAGTGCTAGAGACTTCGTTTGGAGCACAGATACGCAGTATTTT
few	-	TRBV3-1	TRBJ2-7	CASSLGDGNLYEQYF	TGTGCCAGCAGCCTAGGGGATGGAAATCTCTACGAGCAGTACTTC
-	TRBD2	TRBV2	TRBJ2-3	CASRLAGYTQYF	TGTGCCAGCAGACTAGCGGGATATACGCAGTATTTT
few	TRBD1	TRBV6-5	TRBJ2-5	CASSYASGTGGEETQYF	TGTGCCAGCAGTTACGCCTCCGGGACAGGGGGGGAAGAGACCCAGTACTTC
few	-	TRBV2	TRBJ2-2	CASSVEGQELFF	TGTGCCAGCAGTGTGGAGGGACAGGAGCTGTTTTTT
-	-	TRBV3-1	TRBJ2-7	CASSQEQSYEQYF	TGTGCCAGCAGCCAAGAACAGAGCTACGAGCAGTACTTC
-	TRBD1	TRBV5-1	TRBJ1-2	CASSSIPGGTGYTF	TGCGCCAGCAGCTCCATCCCAGGGGGCACTGGCTACACCTTC
-	TRBD2	TRBV4-1	TRBJ2-3	CASSRSGTSVDTQYF	TGCGCCAGCAGCCGTTCCGGGACTAGCGTAGATACGCAGTATTTT
-	TRBD1	TRBV6-5	TRBJ2-7	CASSYSGTGMGEQYF	TGTGCCAGCAGTTACTCAGGGACAGGGATGGGCGAGCAGTACTTC
many	-	TRBV5-1	TRBJ2-3	CASSSQGSDTQYF	TGCGCCAGCAGCTCTCAGGGGTCAGATACGCAGTATTTT
-	-	TRBV20-1	TRBJ2-3	CSASPIRSTYRDTQYF	TGCAGTGCTAGTCCCATAAGGAGTACCTACAGGGATACGCAGTATTTT
few	TRBD1	TRBV15	TRBJ2-3	CATSRESGGLGDTQYF	TGTGCCACCAGCAGAGAGTCAGGGGGCCTGGGGGATACGCAGTATTTT
-	-	TRBV24-1	TRBJ1-2	CATSDFGNNYGYTF	TGTGCCACCAGTGATTTCGGAAACAACTATGGCTACACCTTC
few	-	TRBV4-3	TRBJ1-4	CASSQEWARGNEKLFF	TGCGCCAGCAGCCAAGAATGGGCCAGGGGCAATGAAAAACTGTTTTTT
-	-	TRBV6-1	TRBJ2-2	CASSWGNGELFF	TGTGCCAGCAGTTGGGGGAACGGGGAGCTGTTTTTT
-	-	TRBV2	TRBJ1-2	CASSPDSSNYGYTF	TGTGCCAGCAGTCCGGACAGTTCTAACTATGGCTACACCTTC
few	-	TRBV24-1	TRBJ2-3	CATSDFRPGREGGPTDTQYF	TGTGCCACCAGTGATTTCCGCCCAGGCAGGGAAGGAGGCCCCACAGATACGCAGTATTTT
few	TRBD1	TRBV20-1	TRBJ2-2	CSAPTTGTGVTGELFF	TGCAGTGCTCCCACTACCGGGACAGGAGTTACCGGGGAGCTGTTTTTT
-	-	TRBV28	TRBJ2-5	CAMGPGHRGLLETQYF	TGTGCCATGGGCCCCGGGCACCGGGGACTTCTCGAGACCCAGTACTTC
-	-	TRBV20-1	TRBJ2-7	CSARGLSGNTTYEQYF	TGCAGTGCTAGAGGGCTATCTGGGAACACTACCTACGAGCAGTACTTC
-	TRBD2	TRBV5-1	TRBJ2-1	CASSLEGSGGPFDEQFF	TGCGCCAGCAGCTTGGAGGGTAGCGGGGGGCCTTTCGATGAGCAGTTCTTC
-	TRBD2	TRBV29-1	TRBJ2-1	CSGGTSGRGYNEQFF	TGCAGCGGAGGGACTAGCGGGAGGGGCTACAATGAGCAGTTCTTC
few	-	TRBV4-1	TRBJ1-2	CASSQVLSGIGGRDGYTF	TGCGCCAGCAGCCAAGTCCTTTCAGGGATAGGAGGGAGGGATGGCTACACCTTC
-	-	TRBV10-3	TRBJ2-7	CAISEGWGNYEQYF	TGTGCCATCAGTGAGGGCTGGGGAAACTACGAGCAGTACTTC
-	TRBD2	TRBV7-9	TRBJ2-1	CASSSGTRAYNEQFF	TGTGCCAGCAGCTCCGGGACTAGGGCCTACAATGAGCAGTTCTTC
-	TRBD2	TRBV2	TRBJ2-2	CAWKVAGNTGELFF	TGTGCCTGGAAGGTAGCGGGGAACACCGGGGAGCTGTTTTTT
many	-	TRBV18	TRBJ2-3	CASSPQGVPTDTQYF	TGTGCCAGCTCACCACAGGGGGTCCCCACAGATACGCAGTATTTT
-	-	TRBV29-1	TRBJ1-1	CSVESRLRNTEAFF	TGCAGCGTTGAATCCAGGCTGAGAAACACTGAAGCTTTCTTT
few	-	TRBV6-1	TRBJ2-2	CASRRGGLGELFF	TGTGCCAGCAGAAGGGGGGGGCTCGGGGAGCTGTTTTTT
-	TRBD2	TRBV29-1	TRBJ2-1	CSVVQRDGNEQFF	TGCAGCGTTGTACAGCGGGACGGCAATGAGCAGTTCTTC
-	TRBD2	TRBV5-1	TRBJ2-5	CASSLGGLAGVVTQYF	TGCGCCAGCAGCTTGGGTGGACTAGCGGGAGTAGTGACCCAGTACTTC
few	TRBD1	TRBV4-1	TRBJ2-7	CASSQRQGEPYEQYF	TGCGCCAGCAGCCAACGACAGGGCGAACCCTACGAGCAGTACTTC
-	TRBD1	TRBV29-1	TRBJ1-2	CSALIGGEYGYTF	TGCAGCGCCCTCATAGGGGGCGAATATGGCTACACCTTC
many	-	TRBV12-3/TRBV12-4	TRBJ1-2	CASSEIVSGQLTGYTF	TGTGCCAGCAGCGAAATCGTTAGCGGACAGCTTACCGGCTACACCTTC
-	-	TRBV4-2	TRBJ2-7	CASSQARGVQYF	TGTGCCAGCAGCCAAGCTCGGGGAGTGCAGTACTTC
many	-	TRBV20-1	TRBJ1-1	CSAEGNTEAFF	TGCAGTGCCGAGGGGAACACTGAAGCTTTCTTT